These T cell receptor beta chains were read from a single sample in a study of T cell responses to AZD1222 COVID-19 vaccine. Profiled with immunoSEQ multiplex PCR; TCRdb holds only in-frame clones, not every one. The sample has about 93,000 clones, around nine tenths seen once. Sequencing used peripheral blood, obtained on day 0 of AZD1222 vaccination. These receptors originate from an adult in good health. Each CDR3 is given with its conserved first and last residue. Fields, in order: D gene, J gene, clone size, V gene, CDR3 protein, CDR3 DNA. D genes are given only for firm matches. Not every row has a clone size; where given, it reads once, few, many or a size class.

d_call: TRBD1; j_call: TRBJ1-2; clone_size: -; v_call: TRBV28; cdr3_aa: CASSLPTGQGYGYTF; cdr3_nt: TGTGCCAGCAGTTTACCCACGGGACAGGGCTATGGCTACACCTTC
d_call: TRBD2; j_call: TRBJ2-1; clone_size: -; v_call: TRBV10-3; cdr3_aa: CAISDYVAGGGPGYNEQFF; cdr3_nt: TGTGCCATCAGTGACTATGTAGCCGGGGGAGGGCCTGGCTACAATGAGCAGTTCTTC
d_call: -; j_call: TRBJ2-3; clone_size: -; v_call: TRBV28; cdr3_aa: CASSFDSDTQYF; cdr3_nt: TGTGCCAGCAGTTTTGATTCGGATACGCAGTATTTT
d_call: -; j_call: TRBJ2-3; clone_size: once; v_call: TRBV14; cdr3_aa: CASSQERGGADTQYF; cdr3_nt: TGTGCCAGCAGCCAAGAAAGGGGGGGCGCAGATACGCAGTATTTT
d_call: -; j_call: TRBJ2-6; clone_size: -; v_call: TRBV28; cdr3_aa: CASSFPAGANVLTF; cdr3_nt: TGTGCCAGCAGTTTCCCCGCTGGGGCCAACGTCCTGACTTTC
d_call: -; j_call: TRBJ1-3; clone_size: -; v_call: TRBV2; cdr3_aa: CASKREPSGNTIYF; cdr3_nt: TGTGCCAGCAAAAGGGAGCCCTCTGGAAACACCATATATTTT
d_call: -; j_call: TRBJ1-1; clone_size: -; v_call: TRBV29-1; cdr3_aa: CSVQEITGRTEAFF; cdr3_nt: TGCAGCGTCCAAGAGATTACAGGGCGAACTGAAGCTTTCTTT
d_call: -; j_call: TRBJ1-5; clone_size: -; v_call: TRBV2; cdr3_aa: CASRTEYSNQPQHF; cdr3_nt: TGTGCCAGCAGGACAGAATATAGCAATCAGCCCCAGCATTTT
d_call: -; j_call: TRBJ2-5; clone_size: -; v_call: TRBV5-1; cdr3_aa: CASSLEAARYF; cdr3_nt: TGCGCCAGCAGCTTGGAGGCCGCCCGGTACTTC
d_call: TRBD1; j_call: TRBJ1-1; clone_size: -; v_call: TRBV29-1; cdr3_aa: CSAEDTGGNTEAFF; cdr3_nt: TGCAGCGCTGAGGACACAGGGGGGAACACTGAAGCTTTCTTT
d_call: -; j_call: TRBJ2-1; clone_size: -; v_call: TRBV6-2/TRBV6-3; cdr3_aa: CASSYTAGSYNEQFF; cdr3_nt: TGTGCCAGCAGTTATACGGCGGGCTCCTACAATGAGCAGTTCTTC
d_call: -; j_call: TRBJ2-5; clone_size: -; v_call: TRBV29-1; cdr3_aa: CSVEPMVVDGETQYF; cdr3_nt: TGCAGCGTTGAACCCATGGTCGTCGATGGGGAGACCCAGTACTTC
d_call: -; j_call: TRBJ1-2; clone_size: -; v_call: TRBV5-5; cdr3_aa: CASSLVWDGYTF; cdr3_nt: TGTGCCAGCAGCTTGGTGTGGGATGGCTACACCTTC
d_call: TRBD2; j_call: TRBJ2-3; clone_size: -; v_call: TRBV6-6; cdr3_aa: CASSHYTPTSGSLTDTQYF; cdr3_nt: TGTGCCAGCAGCCACTATACCCCGACTAGCGGGAGTTTGACAGATACGCAGTATTTT
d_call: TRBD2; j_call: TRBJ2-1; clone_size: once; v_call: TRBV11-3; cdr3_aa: CASSLDGGSRYNEQFF; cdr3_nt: TGTGCCAGCAGCTTAGATGGCGGGAGTAGGTACAATGAGCAGTTCTTC
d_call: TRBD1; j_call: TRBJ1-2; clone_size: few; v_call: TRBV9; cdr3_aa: CASSVEFAGGGYTF; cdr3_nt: TGTGCCAGCAGCGTAGAGTTCGCAGGGGGTGGCTACACCTTC
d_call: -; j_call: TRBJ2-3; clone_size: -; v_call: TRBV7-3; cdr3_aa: CASSPGQSTDTQYF; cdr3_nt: TGTGCCAGCAGTCCCGGACAGAGCACAGATACGCAGTATTTT
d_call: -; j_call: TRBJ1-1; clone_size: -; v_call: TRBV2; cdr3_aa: CASRPPTFTMNTEAFF; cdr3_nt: TGTGCCAGCAGACCCCCGACATTTACCATGAACACTGAAGCTTTCTTT
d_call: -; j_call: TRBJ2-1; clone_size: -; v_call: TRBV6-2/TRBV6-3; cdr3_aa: CASSNSNLQFF; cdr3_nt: TGTGCCAGCAGTAATTCTAACTTACAGTTCTTC
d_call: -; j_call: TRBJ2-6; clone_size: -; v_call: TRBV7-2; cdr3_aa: CASSLNAGANVLTF; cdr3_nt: TGTGCCAGCAGCTTAAATGCTGGGGCCAACGTCCTGACTTTC
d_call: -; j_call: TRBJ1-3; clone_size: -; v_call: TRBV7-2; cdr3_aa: CASSEGISGNTIYF; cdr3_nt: TGTGCCAGCAGCGAAGGGATCTCGGGAAACACCATATATTTT
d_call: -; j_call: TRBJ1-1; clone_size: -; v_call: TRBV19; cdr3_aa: CASSLTGLRLEAFF; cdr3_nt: TGTGCCAGTAGCCTAACCGGGTTAAGATTAGAAGCTTTCTTT
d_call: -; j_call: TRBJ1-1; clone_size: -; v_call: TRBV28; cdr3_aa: CATSQTTEAFF; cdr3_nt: TGTGCCACCTCCCAGACCACTGAAGCTTTCTTT
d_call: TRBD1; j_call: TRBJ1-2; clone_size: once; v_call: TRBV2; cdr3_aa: CASSNRGGYGYTF; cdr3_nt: TGTGCCAGCAGCAACAGGGGGGGCTATGGCTACACCTTC
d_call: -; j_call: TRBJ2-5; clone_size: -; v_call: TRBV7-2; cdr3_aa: CASSFSVQETQYF; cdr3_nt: TGTGCCAGCAGCTTTAGCGTTCAAGAGACCCAGTACTTC
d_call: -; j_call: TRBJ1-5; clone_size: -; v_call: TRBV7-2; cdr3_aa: CASSPDSIKQPQHF; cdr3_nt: TGTGCCAGCAGCCCGGACAGTATTAAGCAGCCCCAGCATTTT
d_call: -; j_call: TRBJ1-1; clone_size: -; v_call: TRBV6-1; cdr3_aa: CASSEILNTEAFF; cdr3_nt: TGTGCCAGCAGTGAGATACTGAACACTGAAGCTTTCTTT
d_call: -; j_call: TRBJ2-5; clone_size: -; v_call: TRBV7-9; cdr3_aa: CASSELVQETQYF; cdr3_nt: TGTGCCAGCAGCGAACTGGTTCAAGAGACCCAGTACTTC
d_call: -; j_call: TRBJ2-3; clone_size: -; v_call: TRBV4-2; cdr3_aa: CASSQERQYTDTQYF; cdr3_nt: TGTGCCAGCAGCCAAGAACGACAATACACAGATACGCAGTATTTT
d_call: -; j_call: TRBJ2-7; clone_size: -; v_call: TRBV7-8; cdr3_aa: CASSLVVGEQYF; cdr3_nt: TGTGCCAGCAGCTTAGTTGTTGGAGAGCAGTACTTC
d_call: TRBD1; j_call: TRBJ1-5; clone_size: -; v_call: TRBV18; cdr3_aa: CASSPPNRGMSQPQHF; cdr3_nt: TGTGCCAGCTCACCTCCAAACAGGGGAATGTCACAGCCCCAGCATTTT
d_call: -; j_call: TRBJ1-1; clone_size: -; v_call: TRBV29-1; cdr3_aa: CSGTRGGAGTEAFF; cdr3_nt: TGCAGCGGGACCCGAGGGGGGGCAGGGACTGAAGCTTTCTTT
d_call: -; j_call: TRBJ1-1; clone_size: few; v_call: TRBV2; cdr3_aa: CASRGMNTEAFF; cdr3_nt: TGTGCCAGCAGGGGTATGAACACTGAAGCTTTCTTT
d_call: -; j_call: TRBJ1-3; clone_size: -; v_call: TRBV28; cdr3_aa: CASRPELLSGNTIYF; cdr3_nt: TGTGCCAGCAGGCCCGAGCTGCTCTCTGGAAACACCATATATTTT
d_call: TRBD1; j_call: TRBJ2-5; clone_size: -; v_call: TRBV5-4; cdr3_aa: CASSLGTGPQETQYF; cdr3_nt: TGTGCCAGCAGTTTAGGGACAGGGCCCCAAGAGACCCAGTACTTC
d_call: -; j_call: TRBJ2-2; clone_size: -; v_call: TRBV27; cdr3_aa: CASSFGTLNTGELFF; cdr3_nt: TGTGCCAGCAGTTTCGGGACATTGAACACCGGGGAGCTGTTTTTT
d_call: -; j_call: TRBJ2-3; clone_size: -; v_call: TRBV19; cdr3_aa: CASSSSGTRPGTDTQYF; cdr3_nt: TGTGCCAGTAGTAGTTCCGGGACTCGCCCTGGCACAGATACGCAGTATTTT
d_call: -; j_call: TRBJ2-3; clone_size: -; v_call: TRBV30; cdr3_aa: CAWNRLDTDTQYF; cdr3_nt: TGTGCCTGGAACAGACTAGACACAGATACGCAGTATTTT
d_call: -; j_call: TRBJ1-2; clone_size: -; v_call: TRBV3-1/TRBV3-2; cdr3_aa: CASRAAANYGYTF; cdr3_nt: TGTGCCAGCAGAGCAGCGGCTAACTATGGCTACACCTTC
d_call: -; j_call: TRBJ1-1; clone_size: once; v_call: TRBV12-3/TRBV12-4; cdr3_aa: CASSLASAFF; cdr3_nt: TGTGCCAGCAGTTTAGCATCCGCTTTCTTT
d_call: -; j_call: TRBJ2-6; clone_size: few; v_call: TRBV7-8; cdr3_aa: CASSRRGRGANVLTF; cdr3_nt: TGTGCCAGCAGCCGGAGGGGAAGGGGGGCCAACGTCCTGACTTTC
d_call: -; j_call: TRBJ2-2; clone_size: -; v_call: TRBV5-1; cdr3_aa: CASSLDRAGELFF; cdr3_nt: TGCGCCAGCAGCTTGGATCGTGCCGGGGAGCTGTTTTTT
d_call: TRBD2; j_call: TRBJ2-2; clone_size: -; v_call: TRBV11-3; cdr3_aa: CASSPKVREDTGELFF; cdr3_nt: TGTGCCAGCAGCCCTAAGGTACGGGAGGACACCGGGGAGCTGTTTTTT
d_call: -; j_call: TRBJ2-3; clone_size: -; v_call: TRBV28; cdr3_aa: CASSYQRGGTPTDTQYF; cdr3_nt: TGTGCCAGCAGTTACCAGAGGGGGGGGACGCCCACAGATACGCAGTATTTT
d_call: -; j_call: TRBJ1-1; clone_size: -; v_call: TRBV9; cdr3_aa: CASSSGGDTEAFF; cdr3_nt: TGTGCCAGCAGCTCTGGGGGGGACACTGAAGCTTTCTTT
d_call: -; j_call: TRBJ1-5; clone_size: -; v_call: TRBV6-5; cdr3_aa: CASSTIDQPQHF; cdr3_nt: TGTGCCAGCTCGACCATCGATCAGCCCCAGCATTTT
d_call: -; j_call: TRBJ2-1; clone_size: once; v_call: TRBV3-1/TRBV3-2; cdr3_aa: CASSHQGFHNEQFF; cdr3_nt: TGTGCCAGCAGCCATCAGGGTTTCCACAATGAGCAGTTCTTC
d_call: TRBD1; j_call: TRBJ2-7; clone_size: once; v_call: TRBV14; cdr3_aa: CASSRQGMGEQYF; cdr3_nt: TGTGCCAGCAGCCGACAGGGGATGGGCGAGCAGTACTTC
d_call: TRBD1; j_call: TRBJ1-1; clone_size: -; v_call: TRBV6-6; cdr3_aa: CASSQTGTGPMNTEAFF; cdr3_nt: TGTGCCAGCAGTCAAACCGGGACAGGGCCCATGAACACTGAAGCTTTCTTT
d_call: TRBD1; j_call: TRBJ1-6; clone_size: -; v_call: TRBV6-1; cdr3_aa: CASSESTGGIRSYNSPLHF; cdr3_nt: TGTGCCAGCAGTGAATCGACAGGGGGCATTAGATCCTATAATTCACCCCTCCACTTT